Listed here are 21 T cell receptor beta chains from one sample, sequenced in a study of blood T cell repertoires in COVID-19. Some clones are missing from TCRdb's copy, which holds only in-frame ones; the method was immunoSEQ multiplex PCR. The data contain around 620,000 clones, 80% to 90% of them singletons. The sequenced sample consisted of peripheral blood. The origin of the receptors is a woman aged 18-29 years with acute or convalescent COVID-19.

The chain links TRBV5-4 to TRBJ1-1, with unresolved D. The CDR3 covers 15 residues. V dropped 0 bases and J dropped 0 bases, with 9 bases sitting between them. Germline V lookup: CDR1 SGHNT, CDR2 YYREEE (reference sequence). CDR3 protein: CASSLARDMNTEAFF. DNA for the CDR3: TGTGCCAGCAGCTTGGCCCGGGATATGAACACTGAAGCTTTCTTT.

The chain recombines TRBV11-1 with TRBJ2-7; 10 nucleotides agree with TRBD2. This CDR3 region has 16 residues. CDR1 and CDR2 from the germline V gene are SGHAT and FQDESV (reference sequence). V trimming: 2 bases; J trimming: 0 bases; junction bases outside the gene matches: 4. CDR3 sequence (DNA): TGTGCCAGCAGCTTACGACTAGCGGGTAGCTCCTACGAGCAGTACTTC. Translated: CASSLRLAGSSYEQYF.

This chain links TRBV18 with TRBJ2-1; no definite D call. The germline gives CDR1 KGHSH, CDR2 LQKENI. Trimming took off 3 bases at V and 8 bases at J, with 11 bases between the two ends. The CDR3 is 13 amino acids. The DNA of the CDR3 is TGTGCCAGCTCACCCGGAAGTCAGGATGAGCAGTTCTTC. Its translation: CASSPGSQDEQFF.

The chain couples TRBV3-1 (or the pseudogene TRBV3-2) to TRBJ1-5; D perhaps matches TRBD1 (5 bases). CDR3 length: 14 amino acids. Germline CDR1 reads LGHDT; CDR2 reads YNNKEL (reference sequence). V lost 0 bases and J lost 8, with 11 bases in between. CDR3 amino acids: CASSQDRAQEPQHF. In DNA form, the CDR3 reads TGTGCCAGCAGCCAAGACAGGGCTCAGGAGCCCCAGCATTTT.

The chain employs TRBV5-1 and TRBJ2-3; D is possibly TRBD1 (6 bases). This CDR3 comprises 17 residues. Germline V gives CDR1 SGHRS, CDR2 YFSETQ. Between the trimmed V and J ends, which lost 4 bases and 0 bases, there was a span of 18 bases. CDR3: CASSARSDSPSTDTQYF. The CDR3 DNA is TGCGCCAGCAGCGCCCGGTCGGACAGTCCTAGCACAGATACGCAGTATTTT.

The chain joins TRBV11-2 to TRBJ1-5; 8 nucleotides match TRBD1. The CDR3 extends over 15 amino acids. Trimming took 5 bases from V and 7 from J; bases not matched to a gene: 10. The V gene's germline CDR1 is SGHAT and CDR2 FQNNGV. CDR3 nucleotide sequence: TGTGCCAGCAGCCCCGATTCAGGGGGCGGGCAGCCCCAGCATTTT. Amino acid sequence: CASSPDSGGGQPQHF.

The chain combines TRBV7-3 with TRBJ2-3; weak D call: TRBD1 (6 bases). V was shortened by 3 bases and J by 1 base, with 14 bases between the two germline ends. The CDR3 is 16 residues long. Looked up from germline, CDR1 is SGHTA and CDR2 is FQGTGA. The DNA for the CDR3 is TGTGCCAGCAGCTTGGGGGCGGGTCCCCGCACAGATACGCAGTATTTT. This translates into CASSLGAGPRTDTQYF.

This clone was picked up one time. CDR3: CASGLPPDRNYGYTF. DNA of the CDR3: TGTGCCAGCGGACTACCCCCAGACAGAAACTATGGCTACACCTTC. The V and J genes are TRBV7-9 and TRBJ1-2; tentative D call: TRBD1 (5 bases). From germline, CDR1 is SEHNR and CDR2 FQNEAQ (reference sequence). CDR3 length: 15 amino acids. The germline V and J ends were trimmed by 8 bases and 2 bases, with 18 bases remaining between them. Using reference TRBV7-9 and TRBJ1-2 for the parts outside the CDR3, the full variable domain is DTGVSQNPRHKITKRGQNVTFRCDPISEHNRLYWYRQTLGQGPEFLTYFQNEAQLEKSRLLSDRFSAERPKGSFSTLEIQRTEQGDSAMYLCASGLPPDRNYGYTFGSGTRLTVV.

The chain employs TRBV13 and TRBJ2-7; 7 bases align to TRBD1. V was pared by 5 bases and J by 5 bases, with 12 bases of the junction left unmatched. This CDR3 has 15 amino acids. Germline loops: CDR1 PRHDT, CDR2 FYEKMQ (reference sequence). The CDR3 here is CASSQGSQGGDEQYF. The CDR3 nucleotides are TGTGCCAGCAGCCAAGGCTCGCAAGGGGGCGACGAGCAGTACTTC.

The V call is TRBV7-6, the J call TRBJ1-1; D is ambiguous. Trimming removed 1 base from V and 1 base from J, with 4 bases in between. The CDR3 length is 13 residues. Per the germline V gene, CDR1 is SGHVS and CDR2 is FNYEAQ. The CDR3 sequence: CASSLGRNTEAFF. The CDR3 DNA reads TGTGCCAGCAGCTTAGGGAGGAACACTGAAGCTTTCTTT.

This clone occurred once. The chain is built from TRBV4-2 and TRBJ1-3; TRBD1 agrees at 7 bases. V lost 0 bases and J lost 0; bases outside the gene matches: 11. The CDR3 covers 19 residues. The germline V gene has CDR1 LGHNA and CDR2 YNFKEQ. This CDR3 reads CASSQEGNRGLDSGNTIYF. The CDR3 DNA follows: TGTGCCAGCAGCCAAGAAGGAAACAGGGGACTGGACTCTGGAAACACCATATATTTT.

This rearrangement joins TRBV5-4 to TRBJ1-1; the match to TRBD1 covers 9 bases. J gave up 6 bases and V 6 bases, and 12 bases lay outside the gene matches. The CDR3 length is 15 residues. Germline V gene lookup returns CDR1 SGHNT and CDR2 YYREEE (reference sequence). CDR3: CASTVWTGVSPEAFF. The CDR3 bases are TGTGCCAGCACTGTTTGGACAGGGGTTAGTCCTGAAGCTTTCTTT.

The DNA for the CDR3 is TGTGCCAGCAGCTTAGAGGTCAGGGCCGACTATGGCTACACCTTC. Translated: CASSLEVRADYGYTF. The V gene is TRBV7-8, the J gene TRBJ1-2, with D possibly TRBD1 on 5 matching bases. Germline values: CDR1 SGHVS, CDR2 FQNEAQ. V was trimmed by 1 base and J by 3 bases, leaving 12 bases between them. This CDR3 region has 15 residues.

V usage is TRBV27 and J usage is TRBJ1-4; 8 nucleotides line up with TRBD1. This CDR3 region has 16 residues. V was clipped by 4 bases and J by 7 bases; unmatched bases: 11. CDR1 is MNHEY and CDR2 is SMNVEV in the germline V gene (reference sequence). CDR3 region: CASSSTWTGTGEKLFF. The CDR3, as DNA: TGTGCCAGCAGTTCCACCTGGACAGGGACGGGTGAAAAACTGTTTTTT.

V is TRBV19 and J is TRBJ1-1; tentatively, D is TRBD1 (5 bases). CDR1 and CDR2 from the germline V gene are LNHDA and SQIVND (reference sequence). The length of the CDR3 is 13 residues. The germline V and J ends were trimmed by 5 bases and 4 bases, with 11 bases remaining between them. The CDR3 nucleotides are TGTGCCAGTAGTCTTCAGGGTGTCACTGAAGCTTTCTTT. Amino acids: CASSLQGVTEAFF.

The table lists this clone with a few counts. This chain links TRBV19 with TRBJ1-1; D perhaps matches TRBD1 (5 bases). Germline lookup yields CDR1 LNHDA and CDR2 SQIVND (reference sequence). V was clipped by 3 bases and J by 4 bases, with 15 bases between them. This CDR3 has 15 amino acids. Here the CDR3 reads CASSIGRGKGTEAFF. The CDR3 DNA reads as TGTGCCAGTAGTATTGGAAGGGGAAAGGGCACTGAAGCTTTCTTT.

The chain is built from TRBV28 and TRBJ1-2, with a weak D call TRBD1 (6 bases). Looked up from germline, CDR1 is MDHEN and CDR2 is SYDVKM. The length of the CDR3 is 15 residues. The V and J ends lost 6 bases and 4 bases respectively, with 18 bases between them. The CDR3 sequence: CASRASRTVFYGYTF. In DNA, the CDR3 is TGTGCCAGCAGGGCATCGCGGACAGTCTTCTATGGCTACACCTTC.

The chain links TRBV18 to TRBJ1-4; no firm D call. From germline, CDR1 is KGHSH and CDR2 LQKENI. Trimming cost V 0 bases and J 15 bases, with 14 bases left between them. The CDR3 is 13 amino acids. The CDR3 loop is CASSPPVGTSLFF. The DNA for the CDR3 is TGTGCCAGCTCACCACCGGTGGGCACCTCCTTGTTTTTT. The full variable domain, rest sourced from reference TRBV18 and TRBJ1-4, is NAGVMQNPRHLVRRRGQEARLRCSPMKGHSHVYWYRQLPEEGLKFMVYLQKENIIDESGMPKERFSAEFPKEGPSILRIQQVVRGDSAAYFCASSPPVGTSLFFGSGTQLSVL.

This chain uses TRBV9 with TRBJ2-1; 9 bases agree with TRBD1. CDR1 and CDR2 (germline): SGDLS, YYNGEE. Unmatched junction bases numbered 13, after V lost 0 bases and J lost 3 bases. The CDR3 is made up of 19 amino acids. The CDR3 DNA is TGTGCCAGCAGCGTAGAAGGCGGGCGGGGACAGGGTTACTACAATGAGCAGTTCTTC. Translated: CASSVEGGRGQGYYNEQFF.

This clone appeared a few times. V is TRBV27 and J is TRBJ1-2, with 7 nucleotides matching TRBD1. Germline V gene data show CDR1 as MNHEY and CDR2 as SMNVEV (reference sequence). The CDR3 totals 15 residues. After removal of 3 bases from V and 6 bases from J, the junction contained 10 bases not matched to a gene. Here the CDR3 DNA reads TGTGCCAGCAGTTTTCTCGGCGACAGGGTCGATGGCTACACCTTC. It encodes CASSFLGDRVDGYTF.

The chain is built from TRBV5-1 and TRBJ1-2, with D hard to call. Trimming left V 0 bases short and J 8 bases short, with 20 bases between. Germline V CDR1 and CDR2: SGHRS, YFSETQ. The CDR3 contains 16 residues. The chain's CDR3 is CASSLGGVPSFVGYTF. CDR3 DNA sequence: TGCGCCAGCAGCTTGGGTGGAGTGCCTTCCTTCGTAGGCTACACCTTC.